The rows below give T cell receptor beta chains drawn from one sample of a study of CD8+ T cells in alopecia areata. Sequenced by immunoSEQ multiplex PCR; TCRdb stores in-frame clones only, minus some. Found here are about 200,000 clones, just over 55% of them singletons; the top ten hold around 5%. Input material: CD8+ T cells sorted from blood. These receptors came from a human donor in good health. Each CDR3 is given with its conserved first and last residue.

v_call: TRBV23-1
j_call: TRBJ1-6
cdr3_aa: CASTHYVPGQGVKAVF

v_call: TRBV5-6
j_call: TRBJ2-3
cdr3_aa: CASSLLGYVGDTQYF

v_call: TRBV19
j_call: TRBJ2-4
cdr3_aa: CASSIGNRDFTKNIQYF

v_call: TRBV4-1
j_call: TRBJ1-2
cdr3_aa: CASSQGRGLNYGYTF

v_call: TRBV5-4
j_call: TRBJ2-2
cdr3_aa: CASRTGLANTGELFF

v_call: TRBV2
j_call: TRBJ2-1
cdr3_aa: CASSLGVHNEQFF

v_call: TRBV6-1
j_call: TRBJ1-6
cdr3_aa: CASGTGAEESPLHF

v_call: TRBV7-9
j_call: TRBJ2-5
cdr3_aa: CASSLLETQYF

v_call: TRBV29-1
j_call: TRBJ1-1
cdr3_aa: CSALENTEAFF

v_call: TRBV2
j_call: TRBJ2-3
cdr3_aa: CASMGLAITDTQYF

v_call: TRBV29-1
j_call: TRBJ1-1
cdr3_aa: CSAVRVDPNTEAFF

v_call: TRBV20-1
j_call: TRBJ2-5
cdr3_aa: CSARDQGGQYF

v_call: TRBV9
j_call: TRBJ1-2
cdr3_aa: CASSVDPADYGYTF

v_call: TRBV27
j_call: TRBJ2-7
cdr3_aa: CASSPSGYVQYF

v_call: TRBV29-1
j_call: TRBJ1-2
cdr3_aa: CSVEDRATGGHGYTF

v_call: TRBV27
j_call: TRBJ2-2
cdr3_aa: CASSLVPGELFF

v_call: TRBV5-1
j_call: TRBJ2-4
cdr3_aa: CASSVRDNLAKNIQYF

v_call: TRBV7-8
j_call: TRBJ1-6
cdr3_aa: CASSLDKGAYSPLHF

v_call: TRBV11-2
j_call: TRBJ1-1
cdr3_aa: CASSLVGDEAFF

v_call: TRBV4-1
j_call: TRBJ2-7
cdr3_aa: CASSVREAGYEQYF

v_call: TRBV6-5
j_call: TRBJ2-7
cdr3_aa: CASRGDTAYEQYF

v_call: TRBV4-2
j_call: TRBJ1-2
cdr3_aa: CASSQETDQNYGYTF

v_call: TRBV29-1
j_call: TRBJ1-3
cdr3_aa: CSVTYPDSGNTIYF

v_call: TRBV19
j_call: TRBJ2-1
cdr3_aa: CASSIGGEQFF

v_call: TRBV29-1
j_call: TRBJ2-7
cdr3_aa: CSVDGGYEQYF

v_call: TRBV27
j_call: TRBJ2-7
cdr3_aa: CASSFSGGPYEQYF

v_call: TRBV27
j_call: TRBJ2-7
cdr3_aa: CASSQGLPGEQYF

v_call: TRBV5-1
j_call: TRBJ1-2
cdr3_aa: CASSTDIVYGYTF

v_call: TRBV4-1
j_call: TRBJ1-1
cdr3_aa: CASSQEGWTEAFF

v_call: TRBV14
j_call: TRBJ2-6
cdr3_aa: CASSHDRTGSGANVLTF

v_call: TRBV27
j_call: TRBJ2-2
cdr3_aa: CASSFTGTGELFF

v_call: TRBV15
j_call: TRBJ1-5
cdr3_aa: CATSRAETGFEQPQHF

v_call: TRBV2
j_call: TRBJ2-6
cdr3_aa: CASHLQGANVLTF

v_call: TRBV6-1
j_call: TRBJ1-1
cdr3_aa: CASSEEVGVRDTEAFF

v_call: TRBV29-1
j_call: TRBJ2-7
cdr3_aa: CSVWEDYEQYF

v_call: TRBV25-1
j_call: TRBJ1-2
cdr3_aa: CASSDVRDGYTF

v_call: TRBV27
j_call: TRBJ2-5
cdr3_aa: CASSLSLGLAHITQYF

v_call: TRBV13
j_call: TRBJ2-5
cdr3_aa: CASSPPRGTQYF

v_call: TRBV13
j_call: TRBJ2-3
cdr3_aa: CASRLSVDTQYF

v_call: TRBV29-1
j_call: TRBJ2-3
cdr3_aa: CSIDREATDTQYF

v_call: TRBV9
j_call: TRBJ2-7
cdr3_aa: CASSVGQGAYEQYF

v_call: TRBV10-3
j_call: TRBJ2-5
cdr3_aa: CAISEGRAGGKETQYF

v_call: TRBV9
j_call: TRBJ2-3
cdr3_aa: CASSVVDSTDTQYF

v_call: TRBV25-1
j_call: TRBJ2-5
cdr3_aa: CASRQGWQETQYF

v_call: TRBV7-6
j_call: TRBJ1-5
cdr3_aa: CASSRPKCIGTVLNQPQHF

v_call: TRBV2
j_call: TRBJ1-2
cdr3_aa: CASSGGIIYGYTF

v_call: TRBV19
j_call: TRBJ2-3
cdr3_aa: CASSKDAEEVDTQYF

v_call: TRBV11-2
j_call: TRBJ1-2
cdr3_aa: CASSRSRTGPPSGYTF